The clone carrying this TCR beta chain was recorded once. Its target is not known. Assay used: immunoSEQ multiplex PCR; TCRdb lists only in-frame clones, some missing. The sample includes 110,000 to 150,000 clones, about 92% of them seen just once. The data were obtained in a study of T cell responses to AZD1222 COVID-19 vaccine. The study's findings and limits: Donor demographics were predominantly white British with a female majority; clonal diversity may be underestimated. Spike-specific TCR breadth and depth both grew after two AZD1222 doses. Spike-wide vaccine-associated CD4 TCRs dominated at 160-218 and 743-854.

The CDR3 totals 16 residues. Germline lookup yields CDR1 MDHEN and CDR2 SYDVKM. V shed 0 bases and J shed 4 bases, with 16 bases lying between them. The chain links TRBV28 to TRBJ2-7, with D perhaps TRBD1 or TRBD2 (5 bases each). The source material was peripheral blood, sampled on day 0 of AZD1222 vaccination. The clonotype was recovered from an adult in good health. This CDR3 reads CASSLWEDPGGYEQYF. DNA for the CDR3: TGTGCCAGCAGTTTATGGGAGGACCCTGGGGGTTACGAGCAGTACTTC.